This record concerns one T cell receptor (beta chain) sequence. This clone was seen at least ten times. Its specific antigen is unknown. The observed sequence ends 3 residues before the CDR3 terminus, with the missing tail filled in from the germline J gene. This sample is part of a study of T cell clonality in common variable immunodeficiency (dated by TCRdb to about 2015). CVID samples and control samples contributed equivalent amounts of genomic DNA as sequencing input. For every sample, a 60 bp segment covering the rearranged TCRbeta CDR3 region was amplified and then sequenced. TCRbeta amplification used the immunoSEQ assay, a bias-corrected multiplex PCR with high-throughput sequencing. As for how the authors treated the data: Each unique nucleotide sequence was treated as a clone and annotated with V, D and J genes, copy number and frequency. Sequences were labeled productive if in frame, and non-productive if out of frame or containing stop codons. As previously described, clonality was computed from Shannon's entropy. The predicted amino acid sequences of productive clones were used to derive mean CDR3 Kyte-Doolittle hydropathy. Hierarchical clustering of scaled V gene usage was performed with the R hclust function using Manhattan distance and complete linkage. To assess clone sharing by CDR3 amino acid sequence, 12 repertoires per group were resampled over 100 rounds. The repertoires were searched for 70 published EBV-specific and about 250 published CMV-specific TCRbeta sequences. Two CVID samples yielding fewer than 10,000 sequences were excluded from analysis, leaving under 50 CVID repertoires. Imported from immuneACCESS, the table was reduced by TCRdb to in-frame sequences with V and J called. These copies leave out some clones; in studies compared against another copy, an unresolved V gene accounts for under half, and the cause of the remainder is not known. The DNA was the basis for D and trimming; V, J and clone size are from that table. For this sample the table reports around 40,000 clones, with no clone seen just once. The ten largest clones take up approximately 5.5% of the sample.

On the study overall, not on this receptor specifically: CVID TCRbeta sequences reportedly showed fewer deletions and N-nucleotide insertions and lacked highly modified clones with 13 or more V deletions. Despite equal DNA input, controls averaged roughly 89,000 unique sequences per sample versus about 30,000 in CVID samples. Increased TCRbeta clonality was found in CVID subjects compared with healthy controls (t-test p = 0.018), with the increase being most characteristic of about a third of subjects. According to the authors, figuring out what caused the increased clonality in CVID would require sequencing the repertoires of T cell subpopulations. Correlations between repertoire features and clinical complications were limited by patient heterogeneity within the CVID cohort. CVID subjects shared fewer TCRbeta clones with each other than healthy controls did (p < 0.0001).

CVID was diagnosed by standard criteria: serum IgG, IgA and/or IgM reduced below normal range, plus specific antibody deficiency. The CVID group comprised some 43 subjects, 15 or so female and approximately 30 male, aged about 9 to 70 years with a mean age of roughly 36. Predominantly Caucasian heritage was noted among both the CVID patients and the healthy controls. At the time of study participation, every CVID subject had been on replacement immunoglobulin therapy for at least one year. At the time of blood collection, no CVID subject was ill or was being treated with immunomodulatory or immunosuppressive medication. Heparinized peripheral whole blood samples of about 5 to 8.5 ml were collected from each donor. Genomic DNA from adults with common variable immune deficiency (CVID) and from healthy adult controls was the source for sequencing TCRbeta CDR3 repertoires. Diluted blood was density-centrifuged over Hypaque 1077 or Ficoll-Paque to isolate peripheral blood mononuclear cells. Genomic DNA was extracted from unsorted mononuclear cells by Qiagen column purification or by a centrifugation-based method.

The germline V gene supplies CDR1 SGHRS and CDR2 YFSETQ. The CDR3 has 18 amino acids, counting the end cysteine and phenylalanine. The DNA covers only part of the CDR3, 45 bases in frame from base 1. V and J are trimmed by 0 bases and 1 base, and the gene matches miss 10 bases of the junction. This sequence uses TRBV5-1 and TRBJ1-1, with TRBD1 identical over 9 junction bases. The sequence derives from a human donor with common variable immunodeficiency. The specimen sequenced was peripheral blood mononuclear cells. The CDR3 bases that were read are TGCGCCAGCAGCTTGGAAGTATTAGGGACAGGGAGGAACACTGAA. This gives the protein CASSLEVLGTGRNTE. The entire CDR3 is CASSLEVLGTGRNTEAFF.